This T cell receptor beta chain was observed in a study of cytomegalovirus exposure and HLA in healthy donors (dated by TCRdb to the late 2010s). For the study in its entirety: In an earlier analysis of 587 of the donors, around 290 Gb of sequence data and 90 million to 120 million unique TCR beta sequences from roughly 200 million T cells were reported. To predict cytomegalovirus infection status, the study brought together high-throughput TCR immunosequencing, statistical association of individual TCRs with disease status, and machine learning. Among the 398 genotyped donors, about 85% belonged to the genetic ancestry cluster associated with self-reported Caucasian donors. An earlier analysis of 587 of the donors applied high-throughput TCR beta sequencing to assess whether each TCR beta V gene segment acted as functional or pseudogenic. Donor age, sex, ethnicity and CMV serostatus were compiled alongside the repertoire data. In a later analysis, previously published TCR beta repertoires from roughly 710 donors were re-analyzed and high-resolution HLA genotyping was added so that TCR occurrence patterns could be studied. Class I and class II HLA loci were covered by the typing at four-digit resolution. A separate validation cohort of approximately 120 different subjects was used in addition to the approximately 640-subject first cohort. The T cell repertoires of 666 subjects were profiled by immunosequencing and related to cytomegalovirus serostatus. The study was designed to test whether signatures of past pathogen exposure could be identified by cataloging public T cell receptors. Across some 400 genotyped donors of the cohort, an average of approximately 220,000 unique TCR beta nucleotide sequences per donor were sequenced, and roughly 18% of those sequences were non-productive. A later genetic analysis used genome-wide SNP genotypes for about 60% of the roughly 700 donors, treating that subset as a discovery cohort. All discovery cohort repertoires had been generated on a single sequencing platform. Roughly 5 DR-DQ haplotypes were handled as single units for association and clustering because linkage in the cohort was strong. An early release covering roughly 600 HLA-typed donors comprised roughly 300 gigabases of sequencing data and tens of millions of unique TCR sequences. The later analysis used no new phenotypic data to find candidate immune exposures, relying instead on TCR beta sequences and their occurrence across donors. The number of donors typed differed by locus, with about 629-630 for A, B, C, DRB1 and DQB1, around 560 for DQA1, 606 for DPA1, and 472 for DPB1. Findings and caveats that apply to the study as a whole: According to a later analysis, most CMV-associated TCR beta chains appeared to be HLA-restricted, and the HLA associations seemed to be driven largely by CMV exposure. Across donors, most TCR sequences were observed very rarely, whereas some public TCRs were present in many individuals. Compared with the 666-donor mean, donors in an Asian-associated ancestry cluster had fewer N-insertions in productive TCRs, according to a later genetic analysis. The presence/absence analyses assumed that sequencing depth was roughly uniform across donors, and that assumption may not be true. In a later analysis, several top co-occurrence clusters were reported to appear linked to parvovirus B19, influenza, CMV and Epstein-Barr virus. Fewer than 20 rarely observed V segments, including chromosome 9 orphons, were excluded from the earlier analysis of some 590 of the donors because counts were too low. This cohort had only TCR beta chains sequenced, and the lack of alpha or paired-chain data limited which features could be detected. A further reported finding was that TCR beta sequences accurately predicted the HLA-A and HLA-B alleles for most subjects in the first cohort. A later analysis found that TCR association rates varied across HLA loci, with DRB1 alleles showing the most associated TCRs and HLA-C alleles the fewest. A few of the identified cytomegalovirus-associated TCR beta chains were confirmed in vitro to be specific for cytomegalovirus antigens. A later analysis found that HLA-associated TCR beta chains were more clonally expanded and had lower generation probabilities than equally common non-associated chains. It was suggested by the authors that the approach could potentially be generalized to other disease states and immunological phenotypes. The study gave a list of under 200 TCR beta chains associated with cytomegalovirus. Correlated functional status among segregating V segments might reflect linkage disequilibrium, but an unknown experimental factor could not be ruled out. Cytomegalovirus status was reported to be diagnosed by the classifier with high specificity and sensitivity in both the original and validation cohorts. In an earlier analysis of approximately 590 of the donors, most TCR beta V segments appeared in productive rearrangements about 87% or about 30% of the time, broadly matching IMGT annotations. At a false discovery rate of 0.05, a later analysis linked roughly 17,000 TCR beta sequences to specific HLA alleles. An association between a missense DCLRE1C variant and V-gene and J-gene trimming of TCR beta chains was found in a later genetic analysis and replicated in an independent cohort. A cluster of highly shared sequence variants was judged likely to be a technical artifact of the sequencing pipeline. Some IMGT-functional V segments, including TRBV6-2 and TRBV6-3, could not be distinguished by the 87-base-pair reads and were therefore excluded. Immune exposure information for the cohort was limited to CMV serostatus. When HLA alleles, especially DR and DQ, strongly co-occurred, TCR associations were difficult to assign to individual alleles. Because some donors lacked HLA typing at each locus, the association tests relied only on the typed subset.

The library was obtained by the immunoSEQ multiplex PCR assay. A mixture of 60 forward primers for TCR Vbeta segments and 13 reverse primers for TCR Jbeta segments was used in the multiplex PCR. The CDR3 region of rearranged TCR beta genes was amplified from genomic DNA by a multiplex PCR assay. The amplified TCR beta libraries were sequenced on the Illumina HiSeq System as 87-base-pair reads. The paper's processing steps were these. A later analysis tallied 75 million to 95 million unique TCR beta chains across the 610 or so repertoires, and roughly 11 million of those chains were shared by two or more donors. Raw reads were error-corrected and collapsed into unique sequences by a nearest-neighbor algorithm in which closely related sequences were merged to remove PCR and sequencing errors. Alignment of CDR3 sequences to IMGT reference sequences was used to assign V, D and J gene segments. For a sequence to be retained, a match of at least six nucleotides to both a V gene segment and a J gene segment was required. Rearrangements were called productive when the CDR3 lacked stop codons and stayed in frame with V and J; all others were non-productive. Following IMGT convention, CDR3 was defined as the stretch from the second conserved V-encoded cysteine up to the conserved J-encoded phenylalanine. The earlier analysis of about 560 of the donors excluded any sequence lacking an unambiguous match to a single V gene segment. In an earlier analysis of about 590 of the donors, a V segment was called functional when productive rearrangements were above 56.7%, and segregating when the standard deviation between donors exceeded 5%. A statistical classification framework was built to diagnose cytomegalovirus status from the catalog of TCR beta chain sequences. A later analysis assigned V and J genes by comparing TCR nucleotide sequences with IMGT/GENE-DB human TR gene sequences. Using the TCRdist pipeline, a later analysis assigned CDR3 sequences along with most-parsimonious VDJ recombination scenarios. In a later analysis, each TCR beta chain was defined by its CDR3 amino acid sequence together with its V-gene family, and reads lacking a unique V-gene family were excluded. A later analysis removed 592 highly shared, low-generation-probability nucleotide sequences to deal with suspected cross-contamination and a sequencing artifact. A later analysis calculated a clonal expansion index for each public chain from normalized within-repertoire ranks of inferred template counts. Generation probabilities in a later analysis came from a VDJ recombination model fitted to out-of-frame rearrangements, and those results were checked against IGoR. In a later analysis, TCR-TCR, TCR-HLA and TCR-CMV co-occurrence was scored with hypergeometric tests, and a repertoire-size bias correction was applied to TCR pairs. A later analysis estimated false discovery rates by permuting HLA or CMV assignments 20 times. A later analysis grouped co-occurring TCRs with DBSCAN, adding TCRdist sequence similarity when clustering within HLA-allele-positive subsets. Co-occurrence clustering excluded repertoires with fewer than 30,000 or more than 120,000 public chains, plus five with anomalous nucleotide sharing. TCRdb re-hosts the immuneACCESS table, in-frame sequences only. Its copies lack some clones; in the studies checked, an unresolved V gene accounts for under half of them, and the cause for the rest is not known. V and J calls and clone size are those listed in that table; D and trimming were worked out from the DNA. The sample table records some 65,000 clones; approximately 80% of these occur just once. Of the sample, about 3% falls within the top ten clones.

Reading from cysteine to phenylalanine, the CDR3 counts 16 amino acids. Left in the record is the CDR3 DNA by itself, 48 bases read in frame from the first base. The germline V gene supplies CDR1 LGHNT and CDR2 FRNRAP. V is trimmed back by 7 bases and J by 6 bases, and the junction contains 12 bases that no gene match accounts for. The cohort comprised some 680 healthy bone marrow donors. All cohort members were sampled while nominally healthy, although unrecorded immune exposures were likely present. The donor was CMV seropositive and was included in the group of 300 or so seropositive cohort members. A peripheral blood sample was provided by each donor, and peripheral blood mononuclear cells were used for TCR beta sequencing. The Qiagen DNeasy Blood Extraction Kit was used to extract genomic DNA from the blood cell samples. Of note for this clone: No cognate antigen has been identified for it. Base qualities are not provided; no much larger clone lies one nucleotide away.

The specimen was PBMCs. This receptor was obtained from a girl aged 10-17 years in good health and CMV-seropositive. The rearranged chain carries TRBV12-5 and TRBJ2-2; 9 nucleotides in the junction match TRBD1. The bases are TGTGCTAGTGCCCTTAAGGGGGGACAGGGAGCCGGGGAGCTGTTTTTT. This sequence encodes CASALKGGQGAGELFF. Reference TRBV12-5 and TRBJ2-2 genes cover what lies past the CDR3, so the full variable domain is DARVTQTPRHKVTEMGQEVTMRCQPILGHNTVFWYRQTMMQGLELLAYFRNRAPLDDSGMPKDRFSAEMPDATLATLKIQPSEPRDSAVYFCASALKGGQGAGELFFGEGSRLTVL.